The rows below give T cell receptor beta chains drawn from one sample of a study of T-cell reconstitution after alpha-beta-depleted transplantation in children. In TCRdb, the PCR reads were re-called with MiXCR into one record per CDR3 protein. The sample consists of fewer than 550,000 distinct CDR3 sequences, about an eighth of them appearing once. Material: PBMCs, mostly from graft donor cells, obtained 180 days after TCRalphabeta/CD19-depleted stem cell transplant. The receptors shown here come from a female patient aged 2-9 years who had a stem cell transplant for aplastic anemia, so the T cells may come from the graft donor. The CDR3 runs from the conserved cysteine through the conserved F or W. Each record gives: CDR3 length, clone size, J gene, V gene, D gene, CDR3 DNA, CDR3 protein. The D gene is left open where the match is weak. Clone size is not always given. Where it is, it says once, few, many or a class for expanded clones.

14,few,TRBJ2-7,TRBV12-3/TRBV12-4,NA,TGTGCCAGCAGCTGGCGTGTGGTTAGAAGCGAGCAGTACTTC,CASSWRVVRSEQYF
16,few,TRBJ1-1,TRBV11-2,NA,TGTGCCAGCAGCTTAGATCGGGCCACAGGGCGGACTGAAGCTTTCTTT,CASSLDRATGRTEAFF
14,NA,TRBJ2-3,TRBV4-2,NA,TGTGCCAGCAGCCAAGTTATCGGGACAGATACGCAGTATTTT,CASSQVIGTDTQYF
13,few,TRBJ2-7,TRBV28,NA,TGTGCCAGCAGTCTCCATGGCGGAATCGAGCAGTACTTC,CASSLHGGIEQYF
13,few,TRBJ1-2,TRBV27,NA,TGTGCCAGCAGGAGGACGGTGGGCGGCAGCTACACCTTC,CASRRTVGGSYTF
14,NA,TRBJ2-4,TRBV7-9,NA,TGTGCCAGCAGCTTTGAGGACAGAAAAAACATTCAGTACTTC,CASSFEDRKNIQYF
13,NA,TRBJ1-2,TRBV20-1,NA,TGCAGTATTCGGGACATAAGTAACTATGGCTACACCTTC,CSIRDISNYGYTF
16,NA,TRBJ1-3,TRBV7-2,TRBD1,TGTGCCAGCAGCTTAAGGCGCAGGGGGCCCGGAAACACCATATATTTT,CASSLRRRGPGNTIYF
15,many,TRBJ1-1,TRBV6-1,NA,TGTGCCAGCAGTGAAGGCAGGGTGGTTGGCACTGAAGCTTTCTTT,CASSEGRVVGTEAFF
16,NA,TRBJ2-2,TRBV21-1,NA,TGTGCCAGCAGCTTCCAAACCGGGGCGAACACCGGGGAGCTGTTTTTT,CASSFQTGANTGELFF
18,NA,TRBJ2-3,TRBV15,NA,TGTGCCACCTCCCTAGCCCAGCTGAGGGCAGGCGGGACAGATACGCAGTATTTT,CATSLAQLRAGGTDTQYF
15,many,TRBJ2-7,TRBV28,TRBD1,TGTGCCAGCAGTTTGTTCCAGGGGGCCTCCTACGAGCAGTACTTC,CASSLFQGASYEQYF
19,NA,TRBJ2-5,TRBV7-6,NA,TGTGCCAGCAGCTTAGAAGGTCCTCGGCGTGGAGGGGAGTTCGAGACCCAGTACTTC,CASSLEGPRRGGEFETQYF
13,few,TRBJ2-7,TRBV28,TRBD1,TGTGCCAGCTGGACAGGGATCGGTTACGAGCAGTACTTC,CASWTGIGYEQYF
11,few,TRBJ2-1,TRBV20-1,TRBD1,TGCAGTGCCCTCGACAGGGATGGTGAGTTCTTC,CSALDRDGEFF
18,few,TRBJ2-3,TRBV7-8,NA,TGTGCCAGCAGCTTAGCGTGGAGCCGGCGCACGTACACAGATACGCAGTATTTT,CASSLAWSRRTYTDTQYF
15,few,TRBJ2-4,TRBV20-1,NA,TGCAGTGCTCGCAGGCCCTCCCTAGCCAAAAACATTCAGTACTTC,CSARRPSLAKNIQYF
17,few,TRBJ1-6,TRBV7-6,TRBD1,TGTGCCAGCAGCCCCGCCGGGACAGGGGGCGGAAAGTCACCCCTCCACTTT,CASSPAGTGGGKSPLHF
11,few,TRBJ1-1,TRBV25-1,NA,TGTGCCAGCAGTGCGGGCAGGGAAGCTTTCTTT,CASSAGREAFF
16,NA,TRBJ2-7,TRBV7-2,TRBD2,TGTGCCAGCAGCATCTTAGCGGGAGGCCACTTCTACGAGCAGTACTTC,CASSILAGGHFYEQYF
16,NA,TRBJ2-5,TRBV7-9,TRBD2,TGTGCCAGCAGCCCGCTGGGACTAGCGGCGCAAGAGACCCAGTACTTC,CASSPLGLAAQETQYF
16,NA,TRBJ2-7,TRBV28,NA,TGTGCCAGCAGTTTCCCCCACGGTTGGGGGAGCGCTCAAAGGTACTTC,CASSFPHGWGSAQRYF